These 18 T cell receptor beta chains share one sample of origin, sequenced in a study of post-analysis software for immune sequencing data (dated by TCRdb to 2013 to 2016). Which antigens these TCRs recognize remains unknown. Overall study outcomes, separate from this receptor: Significantly higher frequencies in patients than in controls were found for about five TRBV segments, including TRBV5-6, TRBV5-1 and TRBV20-1.

Library preparation employed PCR. Sequenced on an Illumina HiSeq 2500. To reduce PCR and sequencing biases, unique molecular identifiers were incorporated into the TCR beta cDNA libraries. TCRdb cleaned the public reads at Q25 with fastp, built clones with MiXCR and kept in-frame beta chains. For every CDR3 protein sequence, its rows merge into one entry that carries the most common genes and DNA. A total of roughly 600,000 distinct CDR3 sequences appear in this sample, around 40% of them only once. The ten largest clones take up roughly 1.7% of the sample. The source material was blood. These receptors were obtained from a girl between 10 and 17 years old with multiple sclerosis.

The chain joins TRBV29-1 to TRBJ2-5; 8 bases line up with TRBD1. With V trimmed by 7 bases and J by 4 bases, 11 bases remained unmatched. This CDR3 is 14 amino acids long. CDR1 is SQVTM, CDR2 ANQGSEA, per germline. The CDR3 DNA follows: TGCAGCGGACGGACAGGGCGGACGACAGAGACCCAGTACTTC. Translation gives CSGRTGRTTETQYF.

The chain combines TRBV12-3 or TRBV12-4 with TRBJ2-1, with 9 bases matching TRBD2. The V segment lost 4 bases and the J segment 8 bases; nucleotides outside the gene matches: 9. The CDR3 runs to 15 residues. CDR3 loop: CASSSILSGSYEQFF. CDR3 DNA: TGTGCCAGCAGTTCCATCCTTAGCGGGAGCTATGAGCAGTTCTTC.

The genes are TRBV2 and TRBJ2-1; 8 bases are a match to TRBD2. The length of the CDR3 is 16 residues. With V trimmed by 4 bases and J by 4 bases, 9 bases remained unmatched. Germline-derived CDR1 and CDR2 are SNHLY and FYNNEI. The CDR3 region has the DNA TGTGCCAGCAGTGTGGGAGGACGGGAGGGTTACAATGAGCAGTTCTTC. Its translation: CASSVGGREGYNEQFF.

About this clonotype: A much larger clonotype is one base distant, so this may be a read error. The chain links TRBV20-1 to TRBJ2-1, with 10 bases matching TRBD2. TRBJ2-7 explains the end of the DNA better; the J call may be wrong. Looked up from germline, CDR1 is DFQATT and CDR2 is SNEGSKA (reference sequence). The CDR3 spans 15 residues. For the CDR3, the DNA is TGCAGTGCTAGAGATCAGCGGGAGGGCTACAATGAGCAGTACTTC. Its translation: CSARDQREGYNEQYF.

This chain connects TRBV7-6 to TRBJ2-5; D is undetermined. Germline CDR1 reads SGHVS; CDR2 reads FNYEAQ. The CDR3 consists of 15 residues. V was shortened by 1 base and J by 11 bases, with 20 bases between the two germline ends. The CDR3 spells CASSLEADLDGEQYF. The CDR3 nucleotides read TGTGCCAGCAGCTTAGAGGCCGACTTGGACGGTGAGCAGTACTTC.

V is TRBV6-6 and J is TRBJ2-7; D is unresolved. Germline V gene data show CDR1 as MNHNY and CDR2 as SVGAGI (reference sequence). This CDR3 contains 16 residues. V lost 4 bases and J lost 3, with 19 bases in between. Here the CDR3 reads CASSSEPMRDSYEQYF. The CDR3 DNA is TGTGCCAGCAGTTCCGAGCCGATGCGAGATAGCTACGAGCAGTACTTC.

The chain couples TRBV7-9 to TRBJ1-5, with D tentatively TRBD1 (6 bases). The CDR3 runs to 15 residues. From germline, CDR1 is SEHNR and CDR2 FQNEAQ (reference sequence). V lost 6 bases and J lost 3, with 15 bases in between. The CDR3 loop is CASSPPGHNNQPQHF. CDR3 DNA sequence: TGTGCCAGCAGTCCCCCGGGACACAACAATCAGCCCCAGCATTTT.

The chain employs TRBV4-1 and TRBJ2-6; D is perhaps TRBD1 (5 bases). The germline gives CDR1 MGHRA, CDR2 YSYEKL. V shed 0 bases and J shed 2 bases, with 17 bases lying between them. This CDR3 region has 19 residues. Here the CDR3 reads CASSQDFLIGATGANVLTF. As DNA, the CDR3 is TGCGCCAGCAGCCAAGATTTCTTGATAGGGGCTACTGGGGCCAACGTCCTGACTTTC.

This clonotype was detected only a few times. V usage is TRBV27 and J usage is TRBJ2-7; D is ambiguous. The ends were cut back, 4 bases at V and 10 bases at J, with 14 bases in the middle. The germline V gene has CDR1 MNHEY and CDR2 SMNVEV (reference sequence). The CDR3 sequence is 12 residues long. This CDR3 reads CASSSSGDIQYF. The CDR3 bases are TGTGCCAGCAGTTCATCTGGAGATATACAGTACTTC.

J is TRBJ2-1 and V is TRBV21-1; the table's TRBD2 call for D was not verified on the DNA. TRBV21-1 is recorded as a pseudogene. The CDR3 extends over 20 amino acids. CDR3: CASSKEGTSGSWCKDNEQFF. The CDR3 DNA reads TGTGCCAGCAGCAAAGAGGGGACTAGCGGGAGCTGGTGCAAGGACAATGAGCAGTTCTTC.

This clonotype was observed a handful of times. The CDR3 DNA is TGTGCCAGCAGCAAACCGAAAGATACGCAGTATTTT. Its translation is CASSKPKDTQYF. The rearrangement uses TRBV12-3 or TRBV12-4 and TRBJ2-3; D is undetermined. The CDR3 sequence is 12 residues long. Trimming took off 6 bases at V and 5 bases at J, with 9 bases between the two ends.

The chain joins TRBV6-6 to TRBJ2-5; a possible D gene is TRBD2 (6 bases). Trimming took 3 bases from V and 11 from J, leaving 13 bases between them. CDR1 and CDR2 (germline): MNHNY, SVGAGI (reference sequence). The CDR3 consists of 12 residues. The CDR3 sequence: CASSYGTREQYF. CDR3 sequence (DNA): TGTGCCAGCAGTTATGGGACCCGGGAGCAGTACTTC.

V gene TRBV4-1 combines with J gene TRBJ2-7, with TRBD1 matching over 7 bases. Looked up from germline, CDR1 is MGHRA and CDR2 is YSYEKL. V trimming: 4 bases; J trimming: 2 bases; junction bases outside the gene matches: 8. The CDR3 is made up of 15 amino acids. CDR3 in amino acids: CASSLQDRQTYEQYF. CDR3 in DNA: TGCGCCAGCAGCCTCCAGGACAGGCAGACCTACGAGCAGTACTTC.

This clonotype showed up just a few times. The chain links TRBV6-2 or TRBV6-3 to TRBJ2-4; possible D gene TRBD2, 6 bases. CDR3 length: 18 amino acids. The V gene lost 2 bases and the J gene lost 0 bases, with 17 bases spanning the gap. The germline V gene has CDR1 MNHEY and CDR2 SVGEGT. Here the CDR3 reads CASSYLVLGDLAKNIQYF. The DNA for the CDR3 is TGTGCCAGCAGTTACCTGGTTCTAGGGGACTTAGCCAAAAACATTCAGTACTTC.

This chain uses TRBV3-1 with TRBJ1-4; D is unresolved. The CDR3 runs 18 residues. CDR1 is LGHDT, CDR2 YNNKEL, per germline (reference sequence). Deletions cut 5 bases from V and 0 bases from J, with 19 bases between. The CDR3 nucleotides are TGTGCCAGCAGCGATGGACGGTCCATTCGGGCAACTAATGAAAAACTGTTTTTT. As protein: CASSDGRSIRATNEKLFF.

This chain joins TRBV27 and TRBJ2-5; D may be TRBD2 (6 bases). The tail of the sequence fits TRBJ2-7 better, so the J call may be wrong. CDR1 is MNHEY, CDR2 SMNVEV, per germline (reference sequence). The CDR3 runs 13 residues. The CDR3 coding sequence is TGTGCCAGCGCGCGGGGCGCATGGTACGAGCAGTACTTC. Residues: CASARGAWYEQYF.

This chain joins TRBV5-5 and TRBJ2-7; D perhaps matches TRBD1 (5 bases). Per germline, CDR1 SGHKS and CDR2 YYEKEE (reference sequence). The CDR3 loop spans 14 amino acids. Between the trimmed V and J ends, which lost 2 bases and 2 bases, there was a span of 11 bases. The CDR3 region has the DNA TGTGCCAGCAGCTTTCGCAGGGATCCCTACGAGCAGTACTTC. Translated, it gives CASSFRRDPYEQYF.

J is TRBJ1-5 and V is TRBV12-3 or TRBV12-4; D call uncertain. The length of the CDR3 is 12 residues. The ends were cut back, 4 bases at V and 4 bases at J, with 5 bases in the middle. CDR3 residues: CASSSRNQPQHF. DNA for the CDR3: TGTGCCAGCAGTTCGAGGAATCAGCCCCAGCATTTT.